The clone carrying this T cell receptor beta chain was picked up one time. Data came from immunoSEQ multiplex PCR; TCRdb stores just in-frame clones and leaves some out. Of some 120,000 clones in the sample, 80% to 90% were seen once. The sample belongs to a study of control samples from healthy donors and cancer patients. V gave up 1 base and J gave up 0 bases, with 8 bases separating them. Per the germline V gene, CDR1 is MGHRA and CDR2 is YSYEKL. This CDR3 is 15 amino acids long. V gene TRBV4-1 combines with J gene TRBJ2-3, with no clear D. The sequence came from a man aged 55 to 69 in good health. The sample taken for sequencing was blood. The CDR3 region is CASSQVGSSTDTQYF. In DNA, the CDR3 is TGCGCCAGCAGCCAAGTAGGTTCTAGCACAGATACGCAGTATTTT.